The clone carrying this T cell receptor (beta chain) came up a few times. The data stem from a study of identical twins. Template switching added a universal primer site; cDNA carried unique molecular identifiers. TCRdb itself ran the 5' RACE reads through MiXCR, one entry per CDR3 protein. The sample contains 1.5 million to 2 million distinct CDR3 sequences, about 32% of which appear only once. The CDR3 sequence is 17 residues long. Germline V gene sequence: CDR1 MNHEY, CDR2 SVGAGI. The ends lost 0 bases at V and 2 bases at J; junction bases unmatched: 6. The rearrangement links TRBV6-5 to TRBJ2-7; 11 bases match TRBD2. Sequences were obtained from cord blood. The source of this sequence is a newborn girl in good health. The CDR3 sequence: CASSYSRLAGGTYEQYF. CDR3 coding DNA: TGTGCCAGCAGTTACTCGAGGCTAGCGGGGGGCACCTACGAGCAGTACTTC.